This is a list of T cell receptor beta chains from one sample in a study of blood T cells in healthy people across ages. TCRdb re-called the 5' RACE reads with MiXCR, one entry per CDR3 protein. This table has under 950,000 distinct CDR3 sequences, approximately 22% appearing once. Sequenced: blood. Receptors originate from a man aged 65 to 79 in good health. Each CDR3 is given with its conserved first and last residue. Fields, in order: clone size, V gene, J gene, D gene, CDR3 protein, CDR3 DNA. The D gene is left open where the match is weak. Some rows have no size entry. The others give once, few or many, or a class for an expanded clone.

NA	TRBV7-7	TRBJ2-5	NA	CASSPRGVSETQYF	TGTGCTAGCAGCCCCAGAGGCGTATCAGAGACCCAGTACTTC
NA	TRBV20-1	TRBJ2-1	TRBD1	CSASSLGQGVGNEQFF	TGCAGTGCTAGCAGCCTGGGACAGGGGGTGGGTAATGAGCAGTTCTTC
NA	TRBV7-7	TRBJ2-1	NA	CASSLETGEGLEQFF	TGTGCCAGCAGCTTAGAGACAGGGGAGGGTCTTGAGCAGTTCTTC
few	TRBV5-1	TRBJ2-7	TRBD1	CASSLAGQGGLVTREQYF	TGCGCCAGCAGCTTGGCGGGACAGGGGGGCCTCGTCACCCGAGAGCAGTACTTC
NA	TRBV29-1	TRBJ1-2	NA	CSVEVSGVNYGYTF	TGCAGCGTTGAAGTCTCCGGAGTCAACTATGGCTACACCTTC
few	TRBV4-1	TRBJ2-7	NA	CASSQDSKGIGHEQYF	TGCGCCAGCAGCCAAGATTCTAAGGGGATAGGGCACGAGCAGTACTTC
NA	TRBV28	TRBJ2-7	NA	CASSFQGSVAYEQYF	TGTGCCAGCAGTTTTCAGGGAAGCGTAGCCTACGAGCAGTACTTC
NA	TRBV5-1	TRBJ2-1	NA	CASSLATLATLQHNEQFF	TGCGCCAGCAGCTTGGCTACACTAGCAACTCTGCAACACAATGAGCAGTTCTTC
few	TRBV25-1	TRBJ1-1	NA	CASSEVGVTEAFF	TGTGCCAGCAGTGAAGTCGGGGTCACTGAAGCTTTCTTT
NA	TRBV21-1	TRBJ1-6	NA	CASSKEGGGLGNSPLHF	TGTGCCAGCAGCAAAGAGGGCGGGGGGCTAGGTAATTCACCCCTCCACTTT
once	TRBV20-1	TRBJ2-5	TRBD2	CSARDAGLAGNQETQYF	TGCAGTGCTAGAGATGCAGGACTAGCGGGGAACCAAGAGACCCAGTACTTC
few	TRBV28	TRBJ2-7	NA	CASSLLEGTYEQYF	TGTGCCAGCAGTTTACTGGAGGGAACCTACGAGCAGTACTTC
NA	TRBV27	TRBJ1-4	NA	CASSLLRNNEKLFF	TGTGCCAGCAGTTTATTACGGAATAATGAAAAACTGTTTTTT
NA	TRBV7-9	TRBJ1-1	NA	CASSLAARGTTEAFF	TGTGCCAGCAGCTTAGCGGCGAGGGGGACCACTGAAGCTTTCTTT
NA	TRBV29-1	TRBJ2-7	TRBD2	CSVRTCGGYEQYF	TGCAGCGTCCGGACTTGCGGGGGCTACGAGCAGTACTTC
many	TRBV11-2	TRBJ2-1	NA	CASRSPNHGEQFF	TGTGCCAGCAGATCCCCGAATCACGGTGAGCAGTTCTTC
many	TRBV20-1	TRBJ2-3	TRBD1	CSAAQGAGTDTQYF	TGCAGTGCTGCACAGGGGGCTGGTACAGATACGCAGTATTTT
few	TRBV29-1	TRBJ1-1	TRBD1	CSVEGGQGAGNTEAFF	TGCAGCGTTGAAGGGGGACAGGGGGCTGGGAACACTGAAGCTTTCTTT
NA	TRBV3-1	TRBJ1-2	NA	CASSQVTGVRGYTF	TGTGCCAGCAGCCAAGTCACCGGGGTCCGTGGCTACACCTTC
few	TRBV14	TRBJ2-4	NA	CASSHRGAVGNIQYF	TGTGCCAGCAGCCACCGGGGGGCGGTGGGAAACATTCAGTACTTC
few	TRBV12-3/TRBV12-4	TRBJ2-3	TRBD2	CASSFASGRALGTQYF	TGTGCCAGCAGTTTCGCTAGCGGGAGGGCCCTCGGTACGCAGTATTTT
few	TRBV7-6	TRBJ2-5	NA	CASSFGQTQYF	TGTGCCAGCAGCTTCGGTCAGACCCAGTACTTC
NA	TRBV4-3	TRBJ2-3	TRBD2	CASSHGLAGGVRQYF	TGCGCCAGCAGCCACGGACTAGCGGGAGGTGTTCGGCAGTATTTT
NA	TRBV6-6	TRBJ1-2	NA	CASSYSRDVHGYTF	TGTGCCAGCAGTTACTCAAGGGATGTCCATGGCTACACCTTC
NA	TRBV12-3/TRBV12-4	TRBJ2-6	TRBD1	CASSSGTGVAGANVLTF	TGTGCCAGCAGTTCAGGGACAGGGGTAGCTGGGGCCAACGTCCTGACTTTC
few	TRBV6-6	TRBJ2-5	NA	CASSDKGRETQYF	TGTGCCAGCAGTGATAAGGGAAGGGAGACCCAGTACTTC
NA	TRBV3-1	TRBJ2-1	NA	CASASQGTAPLGEQFF	TGTGCCAGCGCCTCCCAAGGAACAGCTCCGTTGGGCGAGCAGTTCTTC
few	TRBV3-1	TRBJ2-1	TRBD1	CASSQKLRDRERNRWYNEQFF	TGTGCCAGCAGCCAAAAATTAAGGGACAGGGAGAGAAATAGATGGTACAATGAGCAGTTCTTC
many	TRBV29-1	TRBJ2-1	NA	CSAERGGYNEQFF	TGCAGCGCTGAAAGGGGCGGCTACAATGAGCAGTTCTTC
few	TRBV4-3	TRBJ2-3	TRBD2	CASSQDAVDWRLAGGEDTQYF	TGCGCCAGCAGCCAAGATGCGGTTGATTGGCGGCTAGCGGGAGGGGAAGATACGCAGTATTTT
NA	TRBV20-1	TRBJ1-2	NA	CSASEGRGFYGYTF	TGCAGTGCTAGTGAGGGCAGGGGATTTTATGGCTACACCTTC
NA	TRBV7-9	TRBJ2-1	NA	CASRGTYNEQFF	TGTGCCAGCAGAGGCACTTACAATGAGCAGTTCTTC
NA	TRBV6-5	TRBJ2-4	TRBD2	CASSYTGGVKNIQYF	TGTGCCAGCAGTTATACGGGGGGGGTAAAAAACATTCAGTACTTC
many	TRBV24-1	TRBJ2-1	TRBD1	CATSDSQGAGNEQFF	TGTGCCACCAGTGATTCACAGGGGGCAGGGAATGAGCAGTTCTTC
NA	TRBV20-1	TRBJ1-6	TRBD1	CSLKTGGDNSPLHF	TGCAGTCTAAAAACAGGGGGCGATAATTCACCCCTCCACTTT